This T cell receptor beta chain is drawn from a study of human T cells and chemical hapten exposure. Turning to the study itself: Mostly female patients had alopecia areata, totalis or universalis. Small discrepancies in pooled library volume mainly accounted for the varying TCR yields per sample. Study-level findings and limits: Compared with pre-sensitization or healthy control sets, expanded TCRs clustered more. Alopecia in the donors means their immune response may deviate from healthy people's.

TCRdb called the RACE reads again in MiXCR, with one record for every CDR3 protein. The table includes some 110,000 distinct CDR3 sequences, roughly 10% detected once. The time point was: patch test 3, about 24 weeks after DPC sensitization. Treatment defined: therapeutic diphenylcyclopropenone sensitization with weekly scalp DPC. With respect to this clonotype: The antigen remains unidentified.

The TCR originated in a woman aged 45-65 years with alopecia areata. Some clones in this sample may be carry-over from other donors' samples. Specimen: whole blood, collected in connection with sensitization to the hapten diphenylcyclopropenone (DPC).

The chain's CDR3 is CASSSPGPPVPFDEQFF. In nucleotides, the CDR3 is TGCGCCAGCAGCTCGCCTGGCCCCCCGGTCCCGTTCGATGAGCAGTTCTTC. The V call is TRBV5-1, the J call TRBJ2-1; D unclear. Between the trimmed V and J ends, which lost 3 bases and 8 bases, there was a span of 24 bases. Germline CDR1 and CDR2: SGHRS and YFSETQ. This CDR3 has 17 residues.